These 13 T cell receptor beta chains originate from one sample sequenced in a study of cytomegalovirus exposure and HLA in healthy donors. A multiplex PCR was run with 60 Vbeta primers and 13 Jbeta primers. The protocol was immunoSEQ multiplex PCR, while the TCRdb copy is restricted to in-frame clones and leaves out a portion. The sample consists of about 170,000 clones, approximately 80% of them appearing once. The sample taken for sequencing was PBMCs. The receptor source for this set is a female donor in good health and CMV-seronegative.

This rearrangement joins TRBV7-3 to TRBJ2-1, with D perhaps matching TRBD1 (5 bases). This CDR3 spans 14 amino acids. V shed 2 bases and J shed 5 bases, with 10 bases lying between them. Looked up from germline, CDR1 is SGHTA and CDR2 is FQGTGA. The CDR3 is CASSLQGLNNEQFF. The CDR3 region has the DNA TGTGCCAGCAGCTTACAGGGCCTAAACAATGAGCAGTTCTTC. Based on the CDR3 plus reference TRBV7-3 and TRBJ2-1, the full variable domain is GAGVSQTPSNKVTEKGKYVELRCDPISGHTALYWYRQSLGQGPEFLIYFQGTGAADDSGLPNDRFFAVRPEGSVSTLKIQRTERGDSAVYLCASSLQGLNNEQFFGPGTRLTVL.

This chain connects TRBV5-6 to TRBJ1-3, with D possibly matching TRBD1 (5 bases). Germline-derived CDR1 and CDR2 are SGHDT and YYEEEE. V shed 1 base and J shed 0 bases, with 17 bases lying between them. This CDR3 region has 18 residues. The CDR3 coding sequence is TGTGCCAGCAGCTTGAATTTTGGGGGACTTTCCTCTGGAAACACCATATATTTT. Translation gives CASSLNFGGLSSGNTIYF. Full variable domain (remainder filled in from reference TRBV5-6 and TRBJ1-3): DAGVTQSPTHLIKTRGQQVTLRCSPKSGHDTVSWYQQALGQGPQFIFQYYEEEERQRGNFPDRFSGHQFPNYSSELNVNALLLGDSALYLCASSLNFGGLSSGNTIYFGEGSWLTVV.

The chain recombines TRBV27 with TRBJ2-2; tentative D call: TRBD2 (5 bases). Germline values: CDR1 MNHEY, CDR2 SMNVEV (reference sequence). The CDR3 is made up of 14 amino acids. V was trimmed by 5 bases and J by 3 bases, leaving 10 bases between them. CDR3 sequence reads: CASSITRDTGELFF. CDR3 coding DNA: TGTGCCAGCAGTATCACTAGAGACACCGGGGAGCTGTTTTTT.

A note on this clone: The same CDR3 can be traced to other DNA sequences in this sample. This chain connects TRBV7-3 to TRBJ1-2; the D gene is possibly TRBD1 (6 bases). The CDR3 totals 13 residues. The germline gives CDR1 SGHTA, CDR2 FQGTGA. Between the trimmed V and J ends, which lost 5 bases and 2 bases, there was a span of 9 bases. The CDR3: CASSPGQNYGYTF. The CDR3 region has the DNA TGTGCCAGCAGCCCCGGACAGAACTATGGCTACACCTTC.

The V call is TRBV4-3, the J call TRBJ2-3, with D maybe TRBD2 (6 bases). Germline V gene lookup returns CDR1 LGHNA and CDR2 YSLEER. V dropped 1 base and J dropped 6 bases, with 14 bases sitting between them. The CDR3 is made up of 15 amino acids. The CDR3 sequence is CASSQAQGLGDTQYF. CDR3 in DNA: TGCGCCAGCAGCCAAGCCCAGGGACTGGGGGATACGCAGTATTTT.

This clone was counted once. This chain uses TRBV5-1 with TRBJ2-7, with 12 bases fitting TRBD1. J was trimmed by 7 bases and V by 1 base; bases with no gene match: 6. The length of the CDR3 is 15 residues. CDR1 and CDR2 from the germline V gene are SGHRS and YFSETQ. The CDR3 DNA reads TGCGCCAGCAGCTTGCCGGGACAGGGGGCTTGGGAGCAGTACTTC. Its protein product is CASSLPGQGAWEQYF. Full variable domain (rest looked up from reference TRBV5-1 and TRBJ2-7): KAGVTQTPRYLIKTRGQQVTLSCSPISGHRSVSWYQQTPGQGLQFLFEYFSETQRNKGNFPGRFSGRQFSNSRSEMNVSTLELGDSALYLCASSLPGQGAWEQYFGPGTRLTVT.

The chain employs TRBV2 and TRBJ1-2; 8 positions match TRBD1. The ends lost 4 bases at V and 4 bases at J; junction bases unmatched: 5. Germline-derived CDR1 and CDR2 are SNHLY and FYNNEI. The CDR3 is made up of 14 amino acids. The CDR3 reads CASSAPDRGYGYTF. CDR3 coding DNA: TGTGCCAGCAGTGCCCCTGACAGGGGCTATGGCTACACCTTC.

The chain is built from TRBV5-6 and TRBJ1-1, with 8 positions matching TRBD1. This CDR3 has 15 amino acids. CDR1 is SGHDT and CDR2 is YYEEEE in the germline V gene. The junction had 2 bases not matched to a gene; V was cut back by 0 bases and J by 1 base. CDR3 in DNA: TGTGCCAGCAGCTTGGGGCAGGGGGCGAACACTGAAGCTTTCTTT. Its translation is CASSLGQGANTEAFF. Drawing the rest from reference TRBV5-6 and TRBJ1-1, the complete variable domain is DAGVTQSPTHLIKTRGQQVTLRCSPKSGHDTVSWYQQALGQGPQFIFQYYEEEERQRGNFPDRFSGHQFPNYSSELNVNALLLGDSALYLCASSLGQGANTEAFFGQGTRLTVV.

V gene TRBV28 combines with J gene TRBJ1-5, with 8 nucleotides matching TRBD1. This CDR3 is built from 13 residues. Germline lookup yields CDR1 MDHEN and CDR2 SYDVKM. V was pared by 6 bases and J by 7 bases, with 5 bases of the junction left unmatched. This chain's CDR3 is CASSRGRGQPQHF. The CDR3 nucleotides read TGTGCCAGCAGCAGGGGGCGCGGCCAGCCCCAGCATTTT.

The chain is built from TRBV7-6 and TRBJ1-2; 9 bases line up with TRBD1. CDR1 is SGHVS, CDR2 FNYEAQ, per germline. The CDR3 is 13 residues long. V lost 3 bases to trimming and J lost 14 bases; unmatched junction nucleotides: 10. In DNA form, the CDR3 reads TGTGCCAGCAGCTTCAGACAGGGGGATAAGTCTACCTTC. It specifies CASSFRQGDKSTF.

The V gene is TRBV7-9, the J gene TRBJ1-2; D is possibly TRBD1 (5 bases). This CDR3 region has 13 residues. Trimming took 5 bases from V and 5 from J, leaving 12 bases between them. Per germline, CDR1 SEHNR and CDR2 FQNEAQ (reference sequence). The CDR3 nucleotides are TGTGCCAGCAGCGCCACAGGCCCTTATGGCTACACCTTC. Translation gives CASSATGPYGYTF.

This sequence joins TRBV5-6 and TRBJ1-5; no clear D gene. The germline gives CDR1 SGHDT, CDR2 YYEEEE. The CDR3 is made up of 17 amino acids. Trimming left V 0 bases short and J 0 bases short, with 13 bases between. The CDR3 DNA reads as TGTGCCAGCAGCTTGGGGGGAGGGCTAACTAGCAATCAGCCCCAGCATTTT. It specifies CASSLGGGLTSNQPQHF.

This chain's CDR3 is CASRPQGEDTQYF. Here the CDR3 DNA reads TGTGCCAGCAGACCTCAGGGGGAGGATACGCAGTATTTT. The genes are TRBV11-2 and TRBJ2-3; 7 bases align to TRBD1. V lost 6 bases to trimming and J lost 6 bases; unmatched junction nucleotides: 6. CDR1 and CDR2 (germline): SGHAT, FQNNGV. The CDR3 is 13 residues long.